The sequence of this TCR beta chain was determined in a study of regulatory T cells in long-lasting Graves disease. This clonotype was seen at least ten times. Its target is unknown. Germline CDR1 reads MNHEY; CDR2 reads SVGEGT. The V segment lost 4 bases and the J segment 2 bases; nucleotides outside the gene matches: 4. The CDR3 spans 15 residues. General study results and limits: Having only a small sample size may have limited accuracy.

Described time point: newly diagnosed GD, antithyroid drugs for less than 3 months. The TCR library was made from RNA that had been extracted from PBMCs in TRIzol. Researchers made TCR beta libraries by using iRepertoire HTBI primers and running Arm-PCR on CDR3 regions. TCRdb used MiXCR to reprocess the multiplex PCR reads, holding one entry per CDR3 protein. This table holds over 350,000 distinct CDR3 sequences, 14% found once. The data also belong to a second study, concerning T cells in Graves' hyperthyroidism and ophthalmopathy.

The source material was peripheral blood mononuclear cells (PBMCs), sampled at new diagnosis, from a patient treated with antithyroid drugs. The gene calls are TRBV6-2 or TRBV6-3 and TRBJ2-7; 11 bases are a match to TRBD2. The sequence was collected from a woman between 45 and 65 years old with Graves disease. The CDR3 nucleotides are TGTGCCAGCAGTTTTACTAGCGGGAGAACCTACGAGCAGTACTTC. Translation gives CASSFTSGRTYEQYF.